This T cell receptor beta chain was sequenced during a study of response to subunit inactivated influenza vaccine. General observations from the study: The authors put forward the suggestion that each seasonal influenza vaccination may bring in only a limited number of new T cells.

TCRdb reanalysed the RT-PCR reads using MiXCR and keeps one entry per CDR3 protein. There are about 700,000 distinct CDR3 sequences in the sample; about 15% occur only once, and 5.5% to 8% lies in the top ten. On this clonotype itself: The antigen is not known.

Germline loops: CDR1 DFQATT, CDR2 SNEGSKA (reference sequence). This CDR3 has 15 amino acids. With V trimmed by 0 bases and J by 5 bases, 7 bases remained unmatched. The input for sequencing was PBMCs from blood, taken less than 15 days before vaccination. This receptor was taken from a man aged 50-60 years who received an inactivated influenza vaccine. This sequence joins TRBV20-1 and TRBJ2-5, with TRBD2 matching 9 bases. The CDR3 DNA is TGCAGTGCTAGAGATGGAGCTAGCGGGGTGGAGACCCAGTACTTC. This gives the protein CSARDGASGVETQYF.